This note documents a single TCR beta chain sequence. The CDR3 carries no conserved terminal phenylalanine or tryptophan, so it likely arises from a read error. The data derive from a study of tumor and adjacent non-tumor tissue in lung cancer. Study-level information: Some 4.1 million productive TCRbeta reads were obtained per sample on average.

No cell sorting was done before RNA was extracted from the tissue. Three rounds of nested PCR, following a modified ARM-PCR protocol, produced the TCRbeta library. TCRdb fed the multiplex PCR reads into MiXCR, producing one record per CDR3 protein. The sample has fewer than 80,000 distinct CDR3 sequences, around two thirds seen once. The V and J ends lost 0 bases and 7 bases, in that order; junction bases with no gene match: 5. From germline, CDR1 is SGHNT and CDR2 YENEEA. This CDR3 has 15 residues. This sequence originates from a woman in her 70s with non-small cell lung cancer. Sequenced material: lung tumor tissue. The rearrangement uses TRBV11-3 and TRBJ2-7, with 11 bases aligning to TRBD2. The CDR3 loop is CASSLDTSGSVEQYI. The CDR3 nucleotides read TGTGCCAGCAGCTTAGATACTAGCGGGAGCGTAGAGCAGTACATC.